This T cell receptor beta chain was retrieved from a study of cytomegalovirus exposure and HLA in healthy donors. V dropped 0 bases and J dropped 1 base, with 15 bases sitting between them. Germline V CDR1 and CDR2: MNHNS, SASEGT. CDR3 size: 17 residues. Use of 60 Vbeta and 13 Jbeta primers characterized the PCR. Assay: immunoSEQ multiplex PCR; the TCRdb copy retains only in-frame clones and omits some. Among roughly 130,000 clones listed, over 75% were seen once. This clone was detected a few times. The chain has TRBV6-1 and TRBJ1-1; TRBD1 might be the D (5 bases). This TCR came from a young man in good health and CMV-seronegative. The sequenced sample was PBMCs. CDR3 loop: CASSEAYQGGWNTEAFF. In DNA form, the CDR3 reads TGTGCCAGCAGTGAAGCGTACCAGGGAGGGTGGAACACTGAAGCTTTCTTT.